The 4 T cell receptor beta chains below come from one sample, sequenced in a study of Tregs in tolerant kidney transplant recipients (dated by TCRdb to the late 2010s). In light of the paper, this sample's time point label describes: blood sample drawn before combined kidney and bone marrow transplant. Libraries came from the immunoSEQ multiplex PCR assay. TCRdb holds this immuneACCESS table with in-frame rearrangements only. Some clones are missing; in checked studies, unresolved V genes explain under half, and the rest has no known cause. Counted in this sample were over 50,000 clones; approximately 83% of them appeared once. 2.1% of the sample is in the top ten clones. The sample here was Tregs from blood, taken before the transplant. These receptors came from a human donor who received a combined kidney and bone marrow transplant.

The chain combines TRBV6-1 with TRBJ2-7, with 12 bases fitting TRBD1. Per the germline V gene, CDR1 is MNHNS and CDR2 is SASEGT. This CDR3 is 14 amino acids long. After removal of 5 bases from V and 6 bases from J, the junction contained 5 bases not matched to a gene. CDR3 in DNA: TGTGCCAGCAGTCTGGGACAGGGGGCGGCCGAGCAGTACTTC. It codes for CASSLGQGAAEQYF.

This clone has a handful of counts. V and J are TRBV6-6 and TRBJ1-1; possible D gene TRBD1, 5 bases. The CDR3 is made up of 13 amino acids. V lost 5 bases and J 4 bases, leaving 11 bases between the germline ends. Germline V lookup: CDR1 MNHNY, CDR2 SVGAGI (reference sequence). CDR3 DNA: TGTGCCAGCAGTCCCTACGGGGGCACTGAAGCTTTCTTT. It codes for CASSPYGGTEAFF.

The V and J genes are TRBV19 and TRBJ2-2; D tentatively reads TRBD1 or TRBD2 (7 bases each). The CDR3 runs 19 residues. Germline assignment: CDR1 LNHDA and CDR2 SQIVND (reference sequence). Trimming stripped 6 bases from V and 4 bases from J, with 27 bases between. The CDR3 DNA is TGTGCCAGTAGACCTCGGGGAGGGGGCAAGCTCTTAGGCACCGGGGAGCTGTTTTTT. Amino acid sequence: CASRPRGGGKLLGTGELFF.

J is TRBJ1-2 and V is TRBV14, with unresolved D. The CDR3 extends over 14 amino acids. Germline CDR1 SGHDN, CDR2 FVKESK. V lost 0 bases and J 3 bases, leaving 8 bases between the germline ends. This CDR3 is CASSQDTGYYGYTF. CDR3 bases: TGTGCCAGCAGCCAAGATACCGGATACTATGGCTACACCTTC.